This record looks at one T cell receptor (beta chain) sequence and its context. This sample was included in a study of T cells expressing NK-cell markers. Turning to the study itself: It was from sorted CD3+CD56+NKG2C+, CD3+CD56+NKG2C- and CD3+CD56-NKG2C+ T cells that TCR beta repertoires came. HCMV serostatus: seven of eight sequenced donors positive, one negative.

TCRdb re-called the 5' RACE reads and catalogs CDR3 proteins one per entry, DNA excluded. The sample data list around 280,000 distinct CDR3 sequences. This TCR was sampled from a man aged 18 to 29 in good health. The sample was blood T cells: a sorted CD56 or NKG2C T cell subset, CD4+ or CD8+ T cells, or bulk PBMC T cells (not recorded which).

The CDR3 spells CASGAGTSGGSEQFF. V usage is TRBV12-5 and J usage is TRBJ2-1; TCRdb designates TRBD2, a call that cannot be tested without DNA. This CDR3 comprises 15 residues. Per the germline V gene, CDR1 is LGHNT and CDR2 is FRNRAP.